The T cell receptor beta chain described here comes from a study of human T cells and chemical hapten exposure. General study findings and limits: Alopecia in all donors means immunity may differ from healthy individuals.

Time point defined: pre-sensitization, week 0. Stated treatment: therapeutic diphenylcyclopropenone sensitization with weekly scalp DPC. Donors were 18 to 70-year-old alopecia patients suitable for DPC. Germline values: CDR1 MNHEY, CDR2 SVGEGT. CDR3 size: 16 residues. V lost 8 bases, J lost 4 bases, and 18 bases lay in between. Concerning this clonotype: The target antigen is unknown.

Separate cDNA molecules received unique molecular identifiers, which the library attached to them. TCRdb passed the RACE reads through MiXCR, listing each CDR3 protein once. The sample has tens of thousands of distinct CDR3 sequences; 9.6% are singletons. The material was whole blood, obtained in connection with sensitization to the hapten diphenylcyclopropenone (DPC). The TCR was taken from a woman between 35 and 50 years old with alopecia areata. Some clones in this sample may be carry-over from other donors' samples. The chain couples TRBV6-2 or TRBV6-3 to TRBJ2-6; D not resolved. The CDR3 nucleotides are TGTGCCAGCCGCTTCGCACTGGGGTCCGGGGCCAACGTCCTGACTTTC. Protein product: CASRFALGSGANVLTF.